The sample holds a few counts of the clone carrying this TCR beta chain. Its cognate antigen is unknown. These data are taken from a study of tumor-infiltrating lymphocytes in primary liver carcinoma. Overall study: Between 4.2 and 10 cm across, the tumors were all of stage T1-T3 N0M0.

Regarding the study as a whole: Overlap in tumor-adjacent and tumor-blood pairs fell below that of tumor region pairs.

Priming with a constant-region primer yielded TCR beta cDNA from 400 to 550 ng total RNA. Libraries covering TCR beta were generated through three nested multiplex PCR rounds (using a slightly modified ARM-PCR). TCRdb ran MiXCR on the multiplex PCR reads and lists one entry per CDR3 protein. The sample has around 210,000 distinct CDR3 sequences, approximately 65% seen once. Blood RNA was derived from unsorted whole blood, and germline DNA was extracted too. Collection of 3 to 4 milliliters of peripheral blood took place before surgery. The material sequenced was peripheral blood. The sequence derives from a woman in her fifties or sixties with primary liver carcinoma and hepatitis B virus infection.

CDR3 in DNA: TGTGCCAGCAGTAGACAGGAACTCATGAACACTGAAGCTTTCTTT. Residues: CASSRQELMNTEAFF. The chain has TRBV28 and TRBJ1-1; the D gene is possibly TRBD1 (6 bases). The V gene's germline CDR1 is MDHEN and CDR2 SYDVKM. With 5 bases removed from V and 0 bases from J, the gap between germline ends came to 13 bases. The CDR3 spans 15 residues.